The present entry profiles one TCR beta chain with its context. Generated by immunoSEQ multiplex PCR, the TCRdb table keeps only in-frame clones and is missing some. The repertoire consists of about 310,000 clones, with 89% occurring once and the leading ten covering 9.5%. These data belong to a study of blood T cell repertoires in COVID-19. Across the whole study: There were acute and convalescent COVID-19 samples, and they came from the United States, Italy and Spain.

This CDR3 is 15 amino acids long. Germline loops: CDR1 SGDLS, CDR2 YYNGEE. Trimming shortened V by 0 bases and J by 1 base, and 9 bases separated the two germline ends. Source material: PBMCs or T cells enriched from blood (not recorded which). The sequence was collected from a woman aged 40 to 50 who had recovered from COVID-19. The chain uses TRBV9 and TRBJ2-3; D may be TRBD2 (5 bases). The CDR3 here is CASSVAGIGTDTQYF. In DNA form, the CDR3 reads TGTGCCAGCAGCGTAGCCGGGATCGGCACAGATACGCAGTATTTT. The complete variable domain, with remaining parts taken from reference TRBV9 and TRBJ2-3, reads DSGVTQTPKHLITATGQRVTLRCSPRSGDLSVYWYQQSLDQGLQFLIQYYNGEERAKGNILERFSAQQFPDLHSELNLSSLELGDSALYFCASSVAGIGTDTQYFGPGTRLTVL.